This TCR beta chain was found in a study of OX40 agonist ivuxolimab in advanced cancers. Study details: Patients enrolled in dose escalation were diagnosed with hepatocellular carcinoma, melanoma, renal cell or head and neck cancer.

Sequencing used immunoSEQ multiplex PCR; TCRdb keeps in-frame clones, though not all of them. The sample holds around 15,000 clones; about 86% are singletons and the top ten take 3% to 4%. This CDR3 region has 16 residues. V lost 3 bases, J lost 3 bases, and 14 bases lay in between. The germline gives CDR1 LNHDA, CDR2 SQIVND (reference sequence). The TCR was taken from an adult with an advanced solid tumor such as melanoma, head and neck, liver or kidney cancer. This sequence joins TRBV19 and TRBJ1-4, with a possible D match to TRBD1 (6 bases). The material sequenced was CD4+ or CD8+ T cells sorted from blood, taken in a trial of the OX40 agonist ivuxolimab. CDR3: CASSIPVGQANEKLFF. Here the CDR3 DNA reads TGTGCCAGTAGTATTCCGGTGGGACAAGCTAATGAAAAACTGTTTTTT.